These 6 T cell receptor beta chains share one sample of origin, sequenced in a study of Graves' ophthalmopathy and Graves' hyperthyroidism (dated by TCRdb to the late 2010s). Sequencing took place on an Illumina HiSeq 2000. For repertoire sequencing, the TCR beta CDR3 regions were amplified from RNA transcripts. HTBI primers and the Qiagen OneStep RT-PCR kit were used in a first-round RT-PCR, which was followed by a second-round multiplex PCR, size selection and purification. TCRdb redid the processing of the public reads, applying fastp at Q25 and MiXCR, and retained in-frame beta chains. Every entry covers one CDR3 protein and lists the most common genes and DNA from its rows. The sample table shows some 1.1 million distinct CDR3 sequences, and 35% to 45% are seen once. Of the sample, roughly 10% is held by the ten largest clones. The source material was peripheral blood or thyroid tissue (not recorded which). These TCRs come from an adult man with Graves' hyperthyroidism.

This clonotype was recorded many times. This chain joins TRBV11-2 and TRBJ2-7; D is ambiguous. V dropped 6 bases and J dropped 0 bases, with 12 bases sitting between them. CDR3 length equals 14 residues. Germline V lookup: CDR1 SGHAT, CDR2 FQNNGV. This CDR3 reads CASRLEIHSYEQYF. CDR3 DNA: TGTGCCAGCAGATTGGAGATCCACTCCTACGAGCAGTACTTC.

This rearrangement joins TRBV2 to TRBJ1-1; D gene uncertain. V was cut by 7 bases and J by 0 bases, with 12 bases left in between. CDR1 is SNHLY and CDR2 is FYNNEI in the germline V gene. The CDR3 runs to 14 residues. The CDR3 DNA is TGTGCCAGCAAGTTGGGGAGCATGAACACTGAAGCTTTCTTT. It encodes CASKLGSMNTEAFF. Supplemented by reference TRBV2 and TRBJ1-1, the full variable domain reads EPEVTQTPSHQVTQMGQEVILRCVPISNHLYFYWYRQILGQKVEFLVSFYNNEISEKSEIFDDQFSVERPDGSNFTLKIRSTKLEDSAMYFCASKLGSMNTEAFFGQGTRLTVV.

The chain uses TRBV29-1 and TRBJ1-1, with D perhaps TRBD1 (5 bases). With 4 bases removed from V and 5 bases from J, the gap between germline ends came to 14 bases. The CDR3 is 13 residues long. Per the germline V gene, CDR1 is SQVTM and CDR2 is ANQGSEA. Here the CDR3 reads CSVVGGGGTEAFF. CDR3 DNA sequence: TGCAGCGTTGTGGGGGGGGGGGGGACTGAAGCTTTCTTT.

As regards this clonotype: Its ends do not fully match the called genes, so a read error is possible. The rearrangement joins TRBV7-2 to TRBJ1-5; 7 bases are shared with TRBD1. The CDR3 consists of 16 residues. Germline loops: CDR1 SGHTA, CDR2 FQGNSA. CDR3 region: CANSYQGVRSGQPQHF. DNA of the CDR3: TGTGCCAACAGCTATCAGGGGGTCCGGTCGGGTCAGCCCCAGCATTTT.

This clonotype was seen repeatedly, ten times or more. At one end, the junction sequence differs from germline, possibly due to a read error. J is TRBJ2-5 and V is TRBV5-1; possibly TRBD2 for D (6 bases). CDR1 and CDR2 from the germline V gene are SGHRS and YFSETQ. This CDR3 region has 14 residues. CDR3 coding DNA: TGTGCCAGCAGCTTAGAGGGTGCGGGGGAGACCCAGTACTTC. Its protein is CASSLEGAGETQYF.

This clonotype was found a few times. The chain links TRBV2 to TRBJ1-5; no clear D gene. Germline-derived CDR1 and CDR2 are SNHLY and FYNNEI. This CDR3 has 15 residues. Deletions cut 2 bases from V and 7 bases from J, with 15 bases between. The DNA for the CDR3 is TGTGCCAGCAGTGAATTTCGAACAGCAAGCCAGCCCCAGCATTTT. Translated, it gives CASSEFRTASQPQHF.